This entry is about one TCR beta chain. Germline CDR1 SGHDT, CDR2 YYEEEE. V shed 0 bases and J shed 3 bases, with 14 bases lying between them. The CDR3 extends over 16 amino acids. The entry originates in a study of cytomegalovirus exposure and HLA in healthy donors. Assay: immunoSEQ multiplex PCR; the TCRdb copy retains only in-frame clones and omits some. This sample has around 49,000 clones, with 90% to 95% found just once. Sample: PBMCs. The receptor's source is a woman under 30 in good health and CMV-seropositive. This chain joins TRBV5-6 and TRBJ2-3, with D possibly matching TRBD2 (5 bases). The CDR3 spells CASSLGLERRTDTQYF. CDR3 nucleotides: TGTGCCAGCAGCTTGGGCCTGGAGAGGAGGACAGATACGCAGTATTTT.